This T cell receptor beta chain was recorded in a study of graft-versus-host responses after intestinal transplantation. About the study: Every one of the recipients received anti-thymocyte globulin induction and afterwards took tacrolimus and steroids for about 3 years. Whole-study results and caveats: The study associated peak circulating GvH clone levels with early post-transplant HvG declines.

Only a few counts were recorded for this clone. Its antigen is currently unknown. Assay: immunoSEQ multiplex PCR; the TCRdb copy retains only in-frame clones and omits some. The sample contains over 100,000 clones, approximately 90% of which appear only once. The starting material was unstimulated CD4+ T cells sorted from spleen or lymph node cells, obtained before transplant. The clonotype was recovered from a human donor who was the organ donor for an intestinal transplant.

The CDR3 DNA reads as TGTGCCAGCAGCGAAGGGGCTGGGGCCAACGTCCTGACTTTC. This codes for CASSEGAGANVLTF. This sequence joins TRBV11-2 and TRBJ2-6; perhaps TRBD1 as D (5 bases). The CDR3 consists of 14 residues. Germline assignment: CDR1 SGHAT and CDR2 FQNNGV. Trimming pared 5 bases from V and 2 bases from J, leaving 7 bases between.